A selection of T cell receptor beta chains follows, all from one sample in a study of blood T cell repertoires in COVID-19. The protocol was immunoSEQ multiplex PCR, while the TCRdb copy is restricted to in-frame clones and leaves out a portion. This table holds 150,000 to 170,000 clones, about four fifths found once. The sequencing input was peripheral blood. The receptors stem from a woman at least 80 years old with acute or convalescent COVID-19. Both conserved end residues are part of each CDR3. D genes are given only for firm matches. Size is omitted from some rows. Given values are once, few, many or a class for expanded clones.

>TRBD1|TRBV4-1|-|TRBJ2-5
CASSQDGAGNRGQETQYF
TGCGCCAGCAGCCAAGATGGAGCGGGAAACAGGGGGCAGGAGACCCAGTACTTC
>TRBD1|TRBV10-3|many|TRBJ2-3
CAIRDRGADTQYF
TGTGCCATCCGGGACAGGGGAGCAGATACGCAGTATTTT
>TRBD1|TRBV3-1/TRBV3-2|-|TRBJ1-3
CASSTWTGSGNTIYF
TGTGCCAGCAGCACCTGGACAGGCTCTGGAAACACCATATATTTT
>-|TRBV5-5|once|TRBJ1-2
CASSPSQGIHGYTF
TGTGCCAGCAGCCCGTCACAGGGCATCCATGGCTACACCTTC
>-|TRBV7-9|-|TRBJ1-1
CASSLASREGTEAFF
TGTGCCAGCAGCTTAGCGTCCCGGGAGGGCACTGAAGCTTTCTTT
>-|TRBV23-1|once|TRBJ2-7
CASSQKNRATYEQYF
TGCGCCAGCAGTCAAAAAAACAGAGCAACCTACGAGCAGTACTTC
>-|TRBV29-1|-|TRBJ1-1
CSVPTRGTTEAFF
TGCAGCGTACCTACCCGGGGTACAACTGAAGCTTTCTTT
>-|TRBV27|once|TRBJ1-2
CASSFGTGLSGDGYTF
TGTGCCAGCAGTTTCGGGACGGGTTTGTCGGGGGATGGCTACACCTTC
>-|TRBV3-1/TRBV3-2|-|TRBJ2-5
CASSAFLGLKAVETQYF
TGTGCCAGCAGTGCATTTTTGGGCCTCAAGGCCGTGGAGACCCAGTACTTC
>TRBD2|TRBV20-1|-|TRBJ2-3
CSASSGGTDTQYF
TGCAGTGCAAGTAGCGGGGGCACAGATACGCAGTATTTT
>TRBD1|TRBV11-1|-|TRBJ2-1
CASSLQGNSNNEQFF
TGTGCCAGCAGCCTACAGGGGAACAGCAACAATGAGCAGTTCTTC
>TRBD1|TRBV28|-|TRBJ1-2
CASSLWHKGQGAYGYTF
TGTGCCAGCAGTTTATGGCACAAGGGGCAGGGGGCCTATGGCTACACCTTC
>TRBD1|TRBV11-2|many|TRBJ1-2
CASSLALTGGDGYTF
TGTGCCAGCAGCTTAGCCTTAACAGGGGGAGATGGCTACACCTTC